One and the same sample provided the 20 T cell receptor beta chains below, sequenced in a study of metastatic and nonmetastatic thyroid tumors. Prior to thyroid surgery, none of the patients had received any treatment. TCRdb re-called the PCR reads via MiXCR. The sample holds more than 13,000 clones, 29% seen once. The specimen sequenced was tumor tissue. Receptor source: a male donor with papillary thyroid cancer or a benign thyroid nodule (not recorded which). Some clones in this sample may be carry-over from other donors' samples.

V gene TRBV6-1 combines with J gene TRBJ2-5; 8 bases match TRBD2. Germline V CDR1 and CDR2: MNHNS, SASEGT. The CDR3 extends over 15 amino acids. Trimming removed 0 bases from V and 5 bases from J; junction bases left unmatched: 5. The CDR3 sequence is CASSEASGEAETQYF. In DNA form, the CDR3 reads TGTGCCAGCAGTGAAGCTAGCGGGGAGGCGGAGACCCAGTACTTC.

In its sample, this clone ranks as medium-sized (0.01 to 0.1%). The sample carries other DNA sequences with the same CDR3. V gene TRBV29-1 combines with J gene TRBJ1-2; 7 bases agree with TRBD1. Trimming at V came to 0 bases and at J to 5 bases, leaving 3 bases not matched to a gene. Germline CDR1 is SQVTM and CDR2 is ANQGSEA. This CDR3 has 13 residues. CDR3 DNA sequence: TGCAGCGTTGAAGAGGCAGGGGGTTATGGCTACACCTTC. Translation: CSVEEAGGYGYTF.

This clone was found many times. The chain combines TRBV5-4 with TRBJ2-2, with 11 bases identical to TRBD1. V gave up 4 bases and J gave up 3 bases; unmatched junction bases: 5. The CDR3 runs to 16 residues. CDR1 and CDR2 (germline): SGHNT, YYREEE (reference sequence). The DNA of the CDR3 is TGTGCCAGCAGCCTCCGGACAGGGGGCTACACCGGGGAGCTGTTTTTT. It translates to CASSLRTGGYTGELFF.

The V gene is TRBV5-8, the J gene TRBJ1-4; D is unresolved. CDR1 is SGHTS and CDR2 is YDEGEE in the germline V gene. CDR3 length: 14 residues. The V gene lost 7 bases and the J gene lost 8 bases, with 18 bases spanning the gap. The CDR3 is CASRDGEGHEKLFF. For the CDR3, the DNA is TGTGCCAGCCGCGATGGGGAGGGTCACGAAAAACTGTTTTTT.

The J gene is TRBJ2-7, the V gene TRBV10-1; 7 bases line up with TRBD1. Germline CDR1 and CDR2: WNHNN and SYGVQD (reference sequence). CDR3 size: 14 residues. V dropped 2 bases and J dropped 2; count of bases not matched to a gene: 3. CDR3 nucleotide sequence: TGCGCCAGCAGTGAGATGGGACAGCCCTACGAGCAGTACTTC. This sequence encodes CASSEMGQPYEQYF.

V usage is TRBV19 and J usage is TRBJ2-7, with D possibly matching TRBD2 (6 bases). Germline V lookup: CDR1 LNHDA, CDR2 SQIVND (reference sequence). V lost 9 bases to trimming and J lost 0 bases, with 18 bases between them. The CDR3 runs 15 residues. The CDR3 DNA follows: TGTGCCAGCCAATTTACCGGGAGCACCTCCTACGAGCAGTACTTC. Its protein is CASQFTGSTSYEQYF.

This clone was detected many times. The rearrangement uses TRBV20-1 and TRBJ2-3; the D gene is possibly TRBD2 (6 bases). CDR1 is DFQATT and CDR2 is SNEGSKA in the germline V gene (reference sequence). V was pared by 3 bases and J by 6 bases, with 16 bases between. The CDR3 runs to 14 residues. The CDR3 here is CSARRRRGIDTQYF. In nucleotides, the CDR3 is TGCAGTGCTAGGAGGAGGAGGGGTATTGATACGCAGTATTTT.

This clone was picked up a small number of times. The rearrangement links TRBV2 to TRBJ2-1; tentative D call: TRBD1 (6 bases). The CDR3 loop spans 14 amino acids. Per the germline V gene, CDR1 is SNHLY and CDR2 is FYNNEI. Trimming removed 2 bases from V and 7 bases from J, with 12 bases in between. The CDR3 sequence is CASSETQGKNEQFF. In nucleotides, the CDR3 is TGTGCCAGCAGTGAAACACAGGGTAAGAATGAGCAGTTCTTC.

This clone came up many times. The chain combines TRBV14 with TRBJ1-2; D not certain. The CDR3 consists of 16 residues. The germline CDR1 and CDR2 sequences are SGHDN and FVKESK. V was trimmed by 0 bases and J by 1 base, leaving 12 bases between them. CDR3: CASSQDWGSFNYGYTF. In DNA form, the CDR3 reads TGTGCCAGCAGCCAAGATTGGGGTTCTTTTAACTATGGCTACACCTTC. Variable domain in full (rest from reference TRBV14 and TRBJ1-2): EAGVTQFPSHSVIEKGQTVTLRCDPISGHDNLYWYRRVMGKEIKFLLHFVKESKQDESGMPNNRFLAERTGGTYSTLKVQPAELEDSGVYFCASSQDWGSFNYGYTFGSGTRLTVV.

This clone was picked up a small number of times. The chain is built from TRBV2 and TRBJ2-2; D is ambiguous. The CDR3 extends over 13 amino acids. V lost 5 bases and J 4 bases, leaving 8 bases between the germline ends. Germline CDR1 reads SNHLY; CDR2 reads FYNNEI. The CDR3 loop is CASSTWSTGELFF. The CDR3 DNA reads as TGTGCCAGCAGTACTTGGAGCACCGGGGAGCTGTTTTTT.

The chain is built from TRBV5-1 and TRBJ2-2; D perhaps matches TRBD2 (5 bases). The CDR3 consists of 14 residues. The germline V gene has CDR1 SGHRS and CDR2 YFSETQ. Trimming stripped 0 bases from V and 4 bases from J, with 7 bases between. The CDR3 loop reads CASSLGGPTGELFF. In nucleotides, the CDR3 is TGCGCCAGCAGCTTGGGCGGGCCCACCGGGGAGCTGTTTTTT.

This clone is termed large. CDR3 protein: CASSSGQGANYGYTF. The DNA for the CDR3 is TGCGCCAGCAGCAGCGGACAGGGAGCTAACTATGGCTACACCTTC. The V and J genes are TRBV5-1 and TRBJ1-2; 8 bases line up with TRBD1. The CDR3 is 15 residues long. V was clipped by 4 bases and J by 0 bases; unmatched bases: 5. Germline CDR1 reads SGHRS; CDR2 reads YFSETQ.

This clone occurred many times. The chain links TRBV20-1 to TRBJ2-3; 13 positions match TRBD2. In germline, CDR1 is DFQATT, CDR2 SNEGSKA (reference sequence). Trimming removed 0 bases from V and 6 bases from J; junction bases left unmatched: 9. The CDR3 has 17 amino acids. The CDR3 DNA sequence: TGCAGTGCTAGAGATCCACTAGCGGGAGGGCCTCGGGATACGCAGTATTTT. Encoded protein: CSARDPLAGGPRDTQYF.

This clone was picked up many times. This chain joins TRBV5-1 and TRBJ2-1; unclear D gene. The CDR3 loop spans 14 amino acids. Germline assignment: CDR1 SGHRS and CDR2 YFSETQ. Trimming stripped 7 bases from V and 4 bases from J, with 15 bases between. The CDR3 is CASRPAGVYNEQFF. The CDR3 DNA reads as TGCGCCAGCCGCCCGGCAGGAGTTTACAATGAGCAGTTCTTC.

This clone was seen many times. This sequence joins TRBV5-5 and TRBJ1-5, with D possibly being TRBD1 (5 bases). CDR3 length equals 13 residues. The V gene lost 0 bases and the J gene lost 6 bases, with 7 bases spanning the gap. The V gene's germline CDR1 is SGHKS and CDR2 YYEKEE (reference sequence). For the CDR3, the DNA is TGTGCCAGCAGCTTGGGCAGGGCTCAGCCCCAGCATTTT. It yields the protein CASSLGRAQPQHF. Using reference TRBV5-5 and TRBJ1-5 for the parts outside the CDR3, the full variable domain is DAGVTQSPTHLIKTRGQQVTLRCSPISGHKSVSWYQQVLGQGPQFIFQYYEKEERGRGNFPDRFSARQFPNYSSELNVNALLLGDSALYLCASSLGRAQPQHFGDGTRLSIL.

This clone has ten or more counts. The chain links TRBV9 to TRBJ1-2, with D perhaps matching TRBD1 (5 bases). Germline values: CDR1 SGDLS, CDR2 YYNGEE. This CDR3 spans 13 amino acids. V was clipped by 2 bases and J by 8 bases, with 13 bases between them. The CDR3 spells CASSVNQGSGYTF. For the CDR3, the DNA is TGTGCCAGCAGCGTTAACCAGGGATCCGGCTACACCTTC. The entire variable domain, with the rest obtained from reference TRBV9 and TRBJ1-2, is as follows: DSGVTQTPKHLITATGQRVTLRCSPRSGDLSVYWYQQSLDQGLQFLIQYYNGEERAKGNILERFSAQQFPDLHSELNLSSLELGDSALYFCASSVNQGSGYTFGSGTRLTVV.

The CDR3 loop is CASSIVFLAGGPDSYNEQFF. CDR3 sequence (DNA): TGTGCCAGTAGTATAGTGTTCCTAGCGGGAGGCCCAGACTCCTACAATGAGCAGTTCTTC. V is TRBV19 and J is TRBJ2-1; TRBD2 agrees at 11 bases. Germline CDR1 reads LNHDA; CDR2 reads SQIVND (reference sequence). With V trimmed by 1 base and J by 0 bases, 11 bases remained unmatched. This CDR3 contains 20 residues.

The chain is built from TRBV18 and TRBJ1-1; 8 bases agree with TRBD1. The junction had 18 bases not matched to a gene; V was cut back by 2 bases and J by 4 bases. Looked up from germline, CDR1 is KGHSH and CDR2 is LQKENI. The CDR3 has 19 residues. CDR3 bases: TGTGCCAGCTCACCATTGGCCCCAGGGGGCGCGAGGGGTACCACTGAAGCTTTCTTT. The encoded protein is CASSPLAPGGARGTTEAFF.

This chain uses TRBV19 with TRBJ2-5, with 8 bases matching TRBD1. The V gene's germline CDR1 is LNHDA and CDR2 SQIVND (reference sequence). CDR3 length: 14 residues. The ends lost 5 bases at V and 5 bases at J; junction bases unmatched: 7. CDR3 sequence: CASSRQGIMETQYF. DNA of the CDR3: TGTGCCAGTAGTCGACAGGGGATCATGGAGACCCAGTACTTC.

This clone was seen repeatedly, ten times or more. This may stem from a read error, because a much larger clone lies one nucleotide away. The V gene is TRBV12-3 or TRBV12-4, the J gene TRBJ2-1; no clear D gene. The CDR3 runs to 16 residues. The CDR3 sequence is CASSLRRRSSYSEQFF. For the CDR3, the DNA is TGTGCCAGCAGTTTACGAAGGCGAAGCTCCTACAGTGAGCAGTTCTTC.